These T cell receptor beta chains were read from a single sample in a study of blood T cell repertoires in COVID-19. Sequencing was performed with immunoSEQ multiplex PCR; in TCRdb, only in-frame clones are kept and a portion is missing. Of roughly 250,000 clones in the sample, 87% were seen once. Sequenced input: PBMCs or T cells enriched from blood (not recorded which). Receptor source: a woman aged 30 to 39 with acute COVID-19. Both conserved end residues are part of each CDR3. The D gene is left open where the match is weak. The listing skips clone size in some rows; elsewhere it reads once, few, many or a size class.

clone_size: -; j_call: TRBJ2-1; d_call: TRBD1; v_call: TRBV13; cdr3_aa: CASSHTGDNEQFF; cdr3_nt: TGTGCCAGCAGCCACACAGGGGACAATGAGCAGTTCTTC
clone_size: -; j_call: TRBJ2-2; d_call: -; v_call: TRBV29-1; cdr3_aa: CSVTVGTMNTGELFF; cdr3_nt: TGCAGCGTGACCGTCGGGACAATGAACACCGGGGAGCTGTTTTTT
clone_size: -; j_call: TRBJ2-3; d_call: -; v_call: TRBV12-5; cdr3_aa: CASGLVLNSHTDTQYF; cdr3_nt: TGTGCTAGTGGTTTGGTACTGAACAGCCACACAGATACGCAGTATTTT
clone_size: -; j_call: TRBJ2-7; d_call: -; v_call: TRBV19; cdr3_aa: CASSQSRDMLYEQYF; cdr3_nt: TGTGCCAGTAGTCAAAGCCGGGACATGCTCTACGAGCAGTACTTC
clone_size: -; j_call: TRBJ2-2; d_call: TRBD2; v_call: TRBV6-5; cdr3_aa: CASDRLAGEDGELFF; cdr3_nt: TGTGCCAGCGATAGACTAGCGGGGGAGGACGGGGAGCTGTTTTTT
clone_size: -; j_call: TRBJ2-2; d_call: -; v_call: TRBV7-6; cdr3_aa: CASMAERNTGELFF; cdr3_nt: TGTGCCAGCATGGCAGAAAGAAACACCGGGGAGCTGTTTTTT
clone_size: -; j_call: TRBJ1-6; d_call: -; v_call: TRBV18; cdr3_aa: CASSPQVFTGTSRSSYNSPLHF; cdr3_nt: TGTGCCAGCTCACCACAAGTATTTACCGGGACATCGAGGAGCTCCTATAATTCACCCCTCCACTTT
clone_size: -; j_call: TRBJ1-1; d_call: TRBD1; v_call: TRBV5-1; cdr3_aa: CASSLGTGGEAFF; cdr3_nt: TGCGCCAGCAGCTTGGGGACAGGAGGGGAAGCTTTCTTT
clone_size: few; j_call: TRBJ2-5; d_call: TRBD1; v_call: TRBV29-1; cdr3_aa: CSVPGQQETQYF; cdr3_nt: TGCAGCGTACCGGGACAGCAAGAGACCCAGTACTTC
clone_size: -; j_call: TRBJ2-7; d_call: -; v_call: TRBV11-2; cdr3_aa: CASSLRDTTEYEQYF; cdr3_nt: TGTGCCAGCAGCTTACGGGACACCACCGAGTACGAGCAGTACTTC
clone_size: -; j_call: TRBJ2-1; d_call: -; v_call: TRBV7-9; cdr3_aa: CASSWESNEQFF; cdr3_nt: TGTGCCAGCAGCTGGGAGTCGAATGAGCAGTTCTTC
clone_size: -; j_call: TRBJ1-1; d_call: -; v_call: TRBV10-1; cdr3_aa: CASSTGNTEAFF; cdr3_nt: TGCGCCAGTTCCACCGGGAACACTGAAGCTTTCTTT
clone_size: -; j_call: TRBJ2-7; d_call: -; v_call: TRBV27; cdr3_aa: CASSLSARGYEQYF; cdr3_nt: TGTGCCAGCAGTTTATCAGCCAGGGGTTACGAGCAGTACTTC
clone_size: -; j_call: TRBJ1-1; d_call: -; v_call: TRBV11-3; cdr3_aa: CASSWGVFTEAFF; cdr3_nt: TGTGCCAGCAGCTGGGGGGTATTTACTGAAGCTTTCTTT
clone_size: -; j_call: TRBJ2-5; d_call: TRBD1; v_call: TRBV4-2; cdr3_aa: CASSPRQGVRETQYF; cdr3_nt: TGTGCCAGCAGCCCCCGACAGGGGGTCCGAGAGACCCAGTACTTC
clone_size: -; j_call: TRBJ1-2; d_call: TRBD1; v_call: TRBV19; cdr3_aa: CASRLSQGDYGYTF; cdr3_nt: TGTGCGAGTAGACTCAGTCAGGGGGACTATGGCTACACCTTC
clone_size: -; j_call: TRBJ1-2; d_call: -; v_call: TRBV4-1; cdr3_aa: CASSQANRQAYGYTF; cdr3_nt: TGCGCCAGCAGCCAAGCAAATCGGCAGGCCTATGGCTACACCTTC
clone_size: -; j_call: TRBJ1-4; d_call: -; v_call: TRBV5-4; cdr3_aa: CASSLNGRPYEKLFF; cdr3_nt: TGTGCCAGCAGCTTGAATGGCAGGCCGTATGAAAAACTGTTTTTT
clone_size: -; j_call: TRBJ1-5; d_call: -; v_call: TRBV5-1; cdr3_aa: CASSLAADSNQPQHF; cdr3_nt: TGCGCCAGCAGCTTGGCCGCAGATAGCAATCAGCCCCAGCATTTT
clone_size: -; j_call: TRBJ1-6; d_call: -; v_call: TRBV4-1; cdr3_aa: CASSPQGFNSPLHF; cdr3_nt: TGCGCCAGCAGCCCACAGGGATTTAATTCACCCCTCCACTTT
clone_size: -; j_call: TRBJ1-1; d_call: TRBD1; v_call: TRBV10-3; cdr3_aa: CAIRAGGLNTEAFF; cdr3_nt: TGTGCCATCCGGGCAGGGGGTCTGAACACTGAAGCTTTCTTT
clone_size: -; j_call: TRBJ1-4; d_call: -; v_call: TRBV7-2; cdr3_aa: CASSFFGNEKLFF; cdr3_nt: TGTGCCAGCAGCTTCTTCGGGAATGAAAAACTGTTTTTT
clone_size: -; j_call: TRBJ2-4; d_call: -; v_call: TRBV5-4; cdr3_aa: CASSTVGGGNIQYF; cdr3_nt: TGTGCCAGCAGCACTGTAGGTGGCGGGAACATTCAGTACTTC
clone_size: -; j_call: TRBJ1-2; d_call: -; v_call: TRBV5-6; cdr3_aa: CASSLVGTADGYTF; cdr3_nt: TGTGCCAGCAGCTTGGTGGGAACAGCGGATGGCTACACCTTC
clone_size: -; j_call: TRBJ1-2; d_call: -; v_call: TRBV4-1; cdr3_aa: CASSHDWGQGTQNYGYTF; cdr3_nt: TGCGCCAGCAGCCACGACTGGGGGCAGGGGACCCAAAACTATGGCTACACCTTC
clone_size: -; j_call: TRBJ1-1; d_call: -; v_call: TRBV12-5; cdr3_aa: CASGQPLVEFF; cdr3_nt: TGTGCTAGTGGTCAACCTTTAGTTGAGTTCTTT
clone_size: once; j_call: TRBJ2-5; d_call: TRBD2; v_call: TRBV11-2; cdr3_aa: CASSFSGEETQYF; cdr3_nt: TGTGCCAGCAGCTTTAGCGGGGAAGAGACCCAGTACTTC
clone_size: many; j_call: TRBJ2-1; d_call: TRBD2; v_call: TRBV19; cdr3_aa: CATHPGGDEQFF; cdr3_nt: TGTGCCACCCACCCGGGAGGGGACGAGCAGTTCTTC
clone_size: once; j_call: TRBJ2-3; d_call: TRBD1; v_call: TRBV7-9; cdr3_aa: CASSPTGGQDTQYF; cdr3_nt: TGTGCCAGCAGCCCGACAGGGGGCCAAGATACGCAGTATTTT
clone_size: few; j_call: TRBJ2-1; d_call: -; v_call: TRBV4-3; cdr3_aa: CASSQDFADEQFF; cdr3_nt: TGCGCCAGCAGCCAAGATTTTGCGGATGAGCAGTTCTTC
clone_size: -; j_call: TRBJ1-1; d_call: -; v_call: TRBV2; cdr3_aa: CASSDSLRGMNTEAFF; cdr3_nt: TGTGCCAGCAGTGACTCTCTCCGGGGGATGAACACTGAAGCTTTCTTT
clone_size: -; j_call: TRBJ1-1; d_call: -; v_call: TRBV10-3; cdr3_aa: CAIRGSANTEAFF; cdr3_nt: TGTGCCATCCGGGGATCGGCGAACACTGAAGCTTTCTTT
clone_size: -; j_call: TRBJ2-1; d_call: TRBD1; v_call: TRBV14; cdr3_aa: CASSPPRDRGPNEQFF; cdr3_nt: TGTGCCAGCAGCCCCCCCCGGGACAGGGGTCCCAATGAGCAGTTCTTC
clone_size: -; j_call: TRBJ1-2; d_call: -; v_call: TRBV6-5; cdr3_aa: CASSYSRGNYGYTF; cdr3_nt: TGTGCCAGCAGTTACTCACGAGGGAACTATGGCTACACCTTC
clone_size: -; j_call: TRBJ1-1; d_call: TRBD1; v_call: TRBV18; cdr3_aa: CASSPGTGGYTEAFF; cdr3_nt: TGTGCCAGCTCTCCTGGGACAGGGGGTTACACTGAAGCTTTCTTT
clone_size: few; j_call: TRBJ2-1; d_call: TRBD1; v_call: TRBV5-1; cdr3_aa: CASSQSGGNEQFF; cdr3_nt: TGCGCCAGCAGCCAATCAGGGGGCAATGAGCAGTTCTTC
clone_size: -; j_call: TRBJ1-2; d_call: TRBD1; v_call: TRBV27; cdr3_aa: CASRQGAGYGYTF; cdr3_nt: TGTGCCAGCAGACAGGGGGCTGGCTATGGCTACACCTTC